This TCR beta chain was recorded in a study of T cell responses to AZD1222 COVID-19 vaccine. Overall study: Second-dose groups at about 4 or about 12 weeks were pooled.

Sequencing used immunoSEQ multiplex PCR; TCRdb keeps in-frame clones, though not all of them. The sample records 67,000 or so clones, about four fifths being singletons. The study, taken as a whole, reports: Researchers report vaccine-associated CD4 TCRs spanning spike, with dominance at 160-218 and 743-854.

A note on this clone: Its specificity is not known.

Germline trimming cut 6 bases from V and 1 base from J; bases unmatched to any gene: 4. CDR1 is MNHEY and CDR2 is SVGAGI in the germline V gene. The CDR3 loop spans 14 amino acids. The TCR was taken from an adult in good health. The sample here was peripheral blood, taken on day 0 of AZD1222 vaccination. The rearrangement links TRBV6-5 to TRBJ2-7, with 9 positions matching TRBD1. CDR3 sequence reads: CASRGGQGSYEQYF. Written as DNA, the CDR3 is TGTGCCAGCAGGGGGGGACAGGGTTCCTACGAGCAGTACTTC.